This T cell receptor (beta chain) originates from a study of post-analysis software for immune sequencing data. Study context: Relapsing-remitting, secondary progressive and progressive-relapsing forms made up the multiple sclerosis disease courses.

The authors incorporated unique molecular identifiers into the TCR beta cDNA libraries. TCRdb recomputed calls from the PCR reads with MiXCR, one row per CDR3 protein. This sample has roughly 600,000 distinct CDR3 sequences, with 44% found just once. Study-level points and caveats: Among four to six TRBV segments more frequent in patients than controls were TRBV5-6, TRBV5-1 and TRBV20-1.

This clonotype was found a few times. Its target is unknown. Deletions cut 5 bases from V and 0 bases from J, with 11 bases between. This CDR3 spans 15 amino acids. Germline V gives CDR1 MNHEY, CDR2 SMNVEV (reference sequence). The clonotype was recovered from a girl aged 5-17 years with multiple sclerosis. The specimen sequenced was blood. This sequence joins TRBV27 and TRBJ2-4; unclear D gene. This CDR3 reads CASSPLQLAKNIQYF. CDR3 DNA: TGTGCCAGCAGTCCACTACAGCTAGCCAAAAACATTCAGTACTTC.